This passage covers 12 T cell receptor beta chains from one sample sequenced in a study of blood T cell repertoires in COVID-19. Here immunoSEQ multiplex PCR was the method, and the copy in TCRdb shows in-frame clones only, minus some. Here the sample spans around 230,000 clones, approximately 82% being singletons. Sequences were obtained from PBMCs or T cells enriched from blood (not recorded which). The receptors were sampled from a man in his forties who had recovered from COVID-19.

This clone was picked up one time. V gene TRBV7-3 combines with J gene TRBJ2-3; 8 bases agree with TRBD1. Germline values: CDR1 SGHTA, CDR2 FQGTGA. The CDR3 consists of 14 residues. The V gene end was trimmed by 2 bases and the J gene end by 6 bases; junction bases not matched to a gene: 4. CDR3 in DNA: TGTGCCAGCAGCTTACAGGGGGCGAGGGATACGCAGTATTTT. This encodes CASSLQGARDTQYF.

The count of this clone is one. This sequence joins TRBV28 and TRBJ2-7, with a weak D call TRBD2 (7 bases). The length of the CDR3 is 15 residues. V lost 6 bases to trimming and J lost 2 bases, with 17 bases between them. Per germline, CDR1 MDHEN and CDR2 SYDVKM. CDR3 protein: CASSPGGPLTYEQYF. As DNA, the CDR3 is TGTGCCAGCAGCCCCGGGGGGCCCCTTACCTACGAGCAGTACTTC.

The gene calls are TRBV10-1 and TRBJ2-2; D may be TRBD1 (5 bases). Trimming removed 0 bases at V and 5 bases at J, with 10 bases between. Looked up from germline, CDR1 is WNHNN and CDR2 is SYGVQD (reference sequence). CDR3 length: 15 amino acids. CDR3 region: CASSESTTGTGELFF. The CDR3 DNA reads as TGCGCCAGCAGTGAGTCAACCACAGGAACCGGGGAGCTGTTTTTT.

The DNA of the CDR3 is TGCAGCGTCGGGCGGGACTATTACACTGAAGCTTTCTTT. It yields the protein CSVGRDYYTEAFF. The chain recombines TRBV29-1 with TRBJ1-1; TRBD1 might be the D (5 bases). Germline CDR1 and CDR2: SQVTM and ANQGSEA. CDR3 size: 13 residues. Trimming removed 6 bases from V and 3 bases from J, with 14 bases in between.

The rearrangement uses TRBV4-3 and TRBJ2-1; D gene uncertain. V lost 3 bases and J lost 2, with 5 bases in between. CDR3 length equals 13 residues. Germline V gene sequence: CDR1 LGHNA, CDR2 YSLEER. The CDR3 reads CASSQRPYNEQFF. CDR3 sequence (DNA): TGCGCCAGCAGCCAGAGGCCCTACAATGAGCAGTTCTTC.

The rearrangement links TRBV15 to TRBJ2-7; 11 bases are shared with TRBD2. The CDR3 is 16 amino acids. Germline values: CDR1 LNHNV, CDR2 YYDKDF (reference sequence). Trimming cost V 3 bases and J 2 bases; bases outside gene matches: 6. CDR3 coding DNA: TGTGCCACCAGCAGTCAATTAGCGGGAGGGCCCTACGAGCAGTACTTC. Its translation is CATSSQLAGGPYEQYF.

This chain joins TRBV5-3 and TRBJ1-5; 9 bases fit TRBD1. TRBV5-3 is annotated as an ORF whose role is uncertain. J gave up 6 bases and V 3 bases, and 10 bases lay outside the gene matches. The CDR3 is 16 residues long. CDR3 DNA: TGTGCCAGAAGCTACGGACAGGGGATTATTTCTCAGCCCCAGCATTTT. Encoded protein: CARSYGQGIISQPQHF.

The table lists this clone with a few counts. The chain has TRBV24-1 and TRBJ1-1, with 11 bases fitting TRBD1. In germline, CDR1 is KGHDR, CDR2 SFDVKD. Trimming removed 5 bases from V and 3 bases from J; junction bases left unmatched: 4. The CDR3 runs to 15 residues. Here the CDR3 reads CATSVPGQGDTEAFF. The CDR3 coding sequence is TGTGCCACCAGTGTGCCGGGACAGGGGGACACTGAAGCTTTCTTT.

CDR3 DNA sequence: TGTGCCAGCAGCCCCTTCCTTTCTGGAAACACCATATATTTT. It yields the protein CASSPFLSGNTIYF. The chain carries TRBV28 and TRBJ1-3, with D unresolved. The germline V gene encodes CDR1 MDHEN and CDR2 SYDVKM. Trimming removed 6 bases at V and 1 base at J, with 10 bases between. This CDR3 contains 14 residues.

This clone appeared once. The J gene is TRBJ2-1, the V gene TRBV7-3; maybe TRBD1 (7 bases). This CDR3 is built from 15 residues. V was trimmed by 5 bases and J by 0 bases, leaving 11 bases between them. CDR1 and CDR2 (germline): SGHTA, FQGTGA. CDR3 sequence: CASSAGQPSYNEQFF. DNA of the CDR3: TGTGCCAGCAGCGCGGGACAGCCCTCCTACAATGAGCAGTTCTTC.

V is TRBV23-1 and J is TRBJ2-1; 10 bases are a match to TRBD1. TRBV23-1 is filed as an ORF, its function uncertain. After removal of 6 bases from V and 8 bases from J, the junction contained 7 bases not matched to a gene. This CDR3 spans 14 amino acids. The CDR3 here is CASRPRDRGHEQFF. CDR3 nucleotide sequence: TGCGCCAGCAGACCCCGGGACAGGGGCCATGAGCAGTTCTTC.

The chain joins TRBV5-1 to TRBJ1-6, with a possible D match to TRBD1 (6 bases). Germline V gives CDR1 SGHRS, CDR2 YFSETQ. The V end was cut by 4 bases, the J end by 7 bases, with 15 bases between. CDR3 length: 15 residues. The CDR3 coding sequence is TGCGCCAGCAGCCCTGGGGGGGCTCGAAATTCACCCCTCCACTTT. As protein: CASSPGGARNSPLHF.